This TCR beta chain emerged from a study of OX40 agonist ivuxolimab in advanced cancers. Findings and limits, study-wide: The study observed clonal expansion of CD4+ and CD8+ blood T cells by week 6 at 0.1 to 3.0 mg/kg.

Profiling relied on immunoSEQ multiplex PCR, and the TCRdb table lists in-frame clones only, not all of them. Among under 80,000 clones listed, 86% were seen once. Unmatched junction bases numbered 3, after V lost 3 bases and J lost 5 bases. This CDR3 spans 13 amino acids. CDR1 SGHNT and CDR2 YENEEA come from the germline V gene. On this clone itself: Its cognate antigen is unknown.

The chain uses TRBV11-3 and TRBJ1-2, with 7 bases that match TRBD1. The sequencing used CD4+ or CD8+ T cells sorted from blood, collected in a trial of the OX40 agonist ivuxolimab. The TCR originated in an adult with an advanced solid tumor such as melanoma, head and neck, liver or kidney cancer. The CDR3 DNA is TGTGCCAGCAGCTTCTCAGGGGGATATGGCTACACCTTC. Amino acids: CASSFSGGYGYTF.